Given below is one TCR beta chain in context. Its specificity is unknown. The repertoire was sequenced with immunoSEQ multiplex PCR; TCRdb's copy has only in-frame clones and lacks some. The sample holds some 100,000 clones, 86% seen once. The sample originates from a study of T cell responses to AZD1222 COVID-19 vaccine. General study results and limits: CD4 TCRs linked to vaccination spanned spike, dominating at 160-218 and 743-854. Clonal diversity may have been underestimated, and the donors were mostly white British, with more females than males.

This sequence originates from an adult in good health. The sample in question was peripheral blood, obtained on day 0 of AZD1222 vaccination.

CDR3 sequence reads: CASRWTTRHPGYTEAFF. In DNA, the CDR3 is TGTGCCAGTAGGTGGACAACCCGGCACCCTGGGTACACTGAAGCTTTCTTT. The rearrangement links TRBV19 to TRBJ1-1; D perhaps matches TRBD1 (5 bases). The CDR3 runs 17 residues. CDR1 and CDR2 (germline): LNHDA, SQIVND (reference sequence). The V and J ends lost 6 bases and 3 bases respectively, with 23 bases between them.